These 16 T cell receptor beta chains came from one sample sequenced in a study of T cells in narcolepsy. The method was immunoSEQ multiplex PCR; TCRdb's version includes in-frame clones alone and lacks a portion of them. The sample holds approximately 32,000 clones, approximately 86% seen once. Material for sequencing was CD45RA- memory CD4+ T cells from PBMCs. The origin of the receptors is a human donor with narcolepsy.

This rearrangement joins TRBV5-6 to TRBJ2-7, with D perhaps TRBD2 (5 bases). Germline CDR1 and CDR2: SGHDT and YYEEEE. The CDR3 totals 12 residues. The V end lost 2 bases, the J end lost 6 bases, and 9 bases lay between the germline ends. CDR3 in amino acids: CASSFGLSEQYF. The CDR3 nucleotides read TGTGCCAGCAGCTTCGGACTGAGCGAGCAGTACTTC.

The gene calls are TRBV28 and TRBJ1-5; TRBD1 is a possible D gene (5 bases). The ends were cut back, 7 bases at V and 6 bases at J, with 10 bases in the middle. Germline CDR1 reads MDHEN; CDR2 reads SYDVKM. CDR3 length: 12 residues. CDR3 in amino acids: CASTGGSQPQHF. The CDR3 DNA reads as TGTGCCAGCACGGGGGGATCTCAGCCCCAGCATTTT.

The chain has TRBV4-3 and TRBJ2-7; 12 positions match TRBD2. Germline V gene sequence: CDR1 LGHNA, CDR2 YSLEER. The CDR3 is 17 amino acids. The V and J ends lost 0 bases and 3 bases, in that order; junction bases with no gene match: 6. CDR3 DNA sequence: TGCGCCAGCAGCCAAGATTTTGGACTAGCGGGAATCTACGAGCAGTACTTC. Its translation: CASSQDFGLAGIYEQYF.

The chain is built from TRBV7-3 and TRBJ2-5, with 11 bases fitting TRBD2. CDR1 is SGHTA, CDR2 FQGTGA, per germline. J gave up 0 bases and V 2 bases, and 11 bases lay outside the gene matches. The CDR3 loop spans 19 amino acids. The CDR3 sequence: CASSLGLSGTSGDQETQYF. CDR3 DNA sequence: TGTGCCAGCAGCTTAGGCTTGTCCGGGACTAGCGGCGACCAAGAGACCCAGTACTTC.

The chain uses TRBV19 and TRBJ2-7; D call uncertain. This CDR3 is 13 amino acids long. Deletions cut 7 bases from V and 0 bases from J, with 10 bases between. Per the germline V gene, CDR1 is LNHDA and CDR2 is SQIVND (reference sequence). The CDR3 coding sequence is TGTGCCAGTACTAATCCCTACTCCTACGAGCAGTACTTC. Translation gives CASTNPYSYEQYF.

The chain recombines TRBV5-1 with TRBJ1-1, with TRBD1 matching over 8 bases. V trimming: 0 bases; J trimming: 2 bases; junction bases outside the gene matches: 6. Germline CDR1 SGHRS, CDR2 YFSETQ. The length of the CDR3 is 16 residues. The CDR3, as DNA: TGCGCCAGCAGCTTGGAGTCAGGGGGCATAAACACTGAAGCTTTCTTT. Its protein product is CASSLESGGINTEAFF.

The J gene is TRBJ2-1, the V gene TRBV7-2; 7 bases are shared with TRBD1. Germline CDR1 is SGHTA and CDR2 is FQGNSA. The junction had 5 bases not matched to a gene; V was cut back by 3 bases and J by 3 bases. The CDR3 contains 15 residues. CDR3 in DNA: TGTGCCAGCAGCTTTAAGACAGGGAACTACAATGAGCAGTTCTTC. Amino acid sequence: CASSFKTGNYNEQFF.

The chain joins TRBV2 to TRBJ1-2; D is unclear. Germline V gives CDR1 SNHLY, CDR2 FYNNEI. The CDR3 has 14 residues. Trimming removed 6 bases from V and 0 bases from J, with 11 bases in between. The CDR3 coding sequence is TGTGCCAGCAGGAGGGAAAACTCTAACTATGGCTACACCTTC. It is translated as CASRRENSNYGYTF.

This clone was recorded once. This chain joins TRBV19 and TRBJ1-1; D is ambiguous. The CDR3 contains 13 residues. Germline V gives CDR1 LNHDA, CDR2 SQIVND (reference sequence). Between the trimmed V and J ends, which lost 10 bases and 0 bases, there was a span of 12 bases. The CDR3 sequence: CATADTMNTEAFF. As DNA, the CDR3 is TGTGCCACCGCCGACACCATGAACACTGAAGCTTTCTTT. Filled out from reference TRBV19 and TRBJ1-1, the complete variable domain reads DGGITQSPKYLFRKEGQNVTLSCEQNLNHDAMYWYRQDPGQGLRLIYYSQIVNDFQKGDIAEGYSVSREKKESFPLTVTSAQKNPTAFYLCATADTMNTEAFFGQGTRLTVV.

The chain has TRBV25-1 and TRBJ1-4; the D is unclear. The CDR3 length is 15 residues. The V gene lost 5 bases and the J gene lost 5 bases, with 15 bases spanning the gap. The germline CDR1 and CDR2 sequences are MGHDK and SYGVNS. As DNA, the CDR3 is TGTGCCAGCAGTACCCCAGGCAGATCGAATGAAAAACTGTTTTTT. Protein product: CASSTPGRSNEKLFF.

V usage is TRBV5-1 and J usage is TRBJ1-6; D might be TRBD1 (5 bases). Germline V gene sequence: CDR1 SGHRS, CDR2 YFSETQ. The CDR3 extends over 14 amino acids. The V end lost 0 bases, the J end lost 7 bases, and 8 bases lay between the germline ends. The CDR3 nucleotides are TGCGCCAGCAGCTTGGCGGGGCGCAATTCACCCCTCCACTTT. Its protein is CASSLAGRNSPLHF.

This rearrangement joins TRBV18 to TRBJ2-7; no firm D call. In germline, CDR1 is KGHSH, CDR2 LQKENI. The CDR3 totals 12 residues. Trimming pared 4 bases from V and 0 bases from J, leaving 4 bases between. The CDR3 loop reads CASSLHSYEQYF. DNA for the CDR3: TGTGCCAGCTCACTCCACTCCTACGAGCAGTACTTC. Full variable domain (missing parts from reference TRBV18 and TRBJ2-7): NAGVMQNPRHLVRRRGQEARLRCSPMKGHSHVYWYRQLPEEGLKFMVYLQKENIIDESGMPKERFSAEFPKEGPSILRIQQVVRGDSAAYFCASSLHSYEQYFGPGTRLTVT.

V gene TRBV6-4 combines with J gene TRBJ2-3; no clear D gene. The V gene lost 7 bases and the J gene lost 0 bases, with 8 bases spanning the gap. CDR3 length: 13 amino acids. Germline V lookup: CDR1 MRHNA, CDR2 SNTAGT. CDR3 protein: CASKSDSTDTQYF. CDR3 nucleotide sequence: TGTGCCAGCAAATCCGACAGCACAGATACGCAGTATTTT.

The rearrangement uses TRBV14 and TRBJ2-5, with TRBD2 matching over 9 bases. V lost 2 bases and J lost 3; bases outside the gene matches: 13. CDR3 length: 18 amino acids. Looked up from germline, CDR1 is SGHDN and CDR2 is FVKESK. CDR3 nucleotides: TGTGCCAGCAGCCAAAAGGGTGGAGCGGGGGGATTCGAAGAGACCCAGTACTTC. Its translation is CASSQKGGAGGFEETQYF.

The gene calls are TRBV6-5 and TRBJ2-5, with a tentative D call TRBD1 (6 bases). CDR1 is MNHEY, CDR2 SVGAGI, per germline. CDR3 size: 14 residues. Trimming took 2 bases from V and 5 from J, leaving 12 bases between them. CDR3 coding DNA: TGTGCCAGCAGTTACGGGGGCATACGGGAGACCCAGTACTTC. It specifies CASSYGGIRETQYF.

The V gene is TRBV9, the J gene TRBJ1-2; D possibly corresponds to TRBD1 (5 bases). V shed 4 bases and J shed 4 bases, with 14 bases lying between them. The CDR3 length is 14 residues. Germline CDR1 reads SGDLS; CDR2 reads YYNGEE. CDR3: CASSPPGRGYGYTF. Here the CDR3 DNA reads TGTGCCAGCAGCCCCCCGGGACGTGGCTATGGCTACACCTTC.